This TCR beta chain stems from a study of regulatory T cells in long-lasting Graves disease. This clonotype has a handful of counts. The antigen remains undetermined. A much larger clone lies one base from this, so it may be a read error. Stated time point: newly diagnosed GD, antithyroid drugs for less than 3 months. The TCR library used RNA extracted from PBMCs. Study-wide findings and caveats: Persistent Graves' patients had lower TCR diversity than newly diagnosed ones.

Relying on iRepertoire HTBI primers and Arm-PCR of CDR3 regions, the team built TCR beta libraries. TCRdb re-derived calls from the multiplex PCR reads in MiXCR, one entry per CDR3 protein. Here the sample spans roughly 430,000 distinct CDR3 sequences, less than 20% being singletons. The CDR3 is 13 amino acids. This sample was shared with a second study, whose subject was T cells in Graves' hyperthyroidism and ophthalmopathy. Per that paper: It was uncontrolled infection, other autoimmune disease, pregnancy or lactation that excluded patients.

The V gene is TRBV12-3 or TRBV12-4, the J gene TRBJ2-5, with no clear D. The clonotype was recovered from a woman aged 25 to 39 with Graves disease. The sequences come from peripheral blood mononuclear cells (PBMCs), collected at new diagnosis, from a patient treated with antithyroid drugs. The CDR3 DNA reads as TGTACCAGCAGTTTGGAACAAGAAGGGACCCAGTACTTC. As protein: CTSSLEQEGTQYF.